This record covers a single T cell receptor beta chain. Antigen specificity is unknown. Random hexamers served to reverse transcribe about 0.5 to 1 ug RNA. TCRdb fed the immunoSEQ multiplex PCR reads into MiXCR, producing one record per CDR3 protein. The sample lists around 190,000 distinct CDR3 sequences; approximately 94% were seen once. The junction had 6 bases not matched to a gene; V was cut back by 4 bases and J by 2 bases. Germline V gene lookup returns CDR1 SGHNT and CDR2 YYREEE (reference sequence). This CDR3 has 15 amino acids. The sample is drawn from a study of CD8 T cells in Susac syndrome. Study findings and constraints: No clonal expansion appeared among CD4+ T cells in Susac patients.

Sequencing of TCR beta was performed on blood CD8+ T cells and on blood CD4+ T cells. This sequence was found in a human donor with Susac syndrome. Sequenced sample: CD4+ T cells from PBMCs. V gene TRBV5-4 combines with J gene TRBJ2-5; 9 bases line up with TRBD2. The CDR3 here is CASSRGGVLQETQYF. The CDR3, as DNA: TGTGCCAGCAGCCGCGGGGGGGTCCTACAAGAGACCCAGTACTTC.